Listed below are T cell receptor beta chains from one sample, sequenced in a study of post-analysis software for immune sequencing data. From the PCR reads, TCRdb called clonotypes with MiXCR, one entry per CDR3 protein. The table records about 820,000 distinct CDR3 sequences, approximately 57% of them present only once. Material for sequencing was blood. The receptors originated from a girl aged 5-17 years with multiple sclerosis. CDR3s include the opening cysteine and the closing phenylalanine or tryptophan. The D gene is left open where the match is weak. The size of a clone is reported for some rows only, either as once, few or many, or as a class for expanded clones.

j_call,d_call,clone_size,v_call,cdr3_nt,cdr3_aa
TRBJ2-5,.,few,TRBV29-1,TGCAGCGTTGGGAGGGCGGGCGAACAGCAAGAGACCCAGTACTTC,CSVGRAGEQQETQYF
TRBJ1-2,.,.,TRBV7-9,TGTGCCAGCAGCTTAATTGGCAGGGGCGATGGCTACACCTTC,CASSLIGRGDGYTF
TRBJ2-7,.,.,TRBV11-2,TGTGCCAGCAGCTCACCCCCCCAGGCGGACTATTTCTACGAGCAGTACTTC,CASSSPPQADYFYEQYF
TRBJ1-2,TRBD1,.,TRBV5-1,TGCGCCAGCAGCTTGGAGGGGGCAGACTATGGCTACACCTTC,CASSLEGADYGYTF
TRBJ2-7,TRBD1,.,TRBV9,TGTGCCAGCGGGACAGACATTTCCTACGAGCAGTACTTC,CASGTDISYEQYF
TRBJ2-2,TRBD2,.,TRBV6-1,TGTGCCAGCAGACACGGGACTAGCGGGGAACTTAACACCGGGGAGCTGTTTTTT,CASRHGTSGELNTGELFF
TRBJ1-2,.,.,TRBV19,TGTGCCAGTAGTATTATGGGTAACACCTATGGCTACACCTTC,CASSIMGNTYGYTF
TRBJ2-7,TRBD1,.,TRBV5-1,TGCGCCAGCAGCGTAGCCGGGACAGACTACGAGCAGTACTTC,CASSVAGTDYEQYF
TRBJ2-5,.,.,TRBV5-1,TGCGCCAGCAGCTTGGGGGGCGGACTTCCGATCCAAGAGACCCAGTACTTC,CASSLGGGLPIQETQYF
TRBJ2-5,.,.,TRBV29-1,TGCAGCGTAGGGACGGAGAACTTCCAAGAGACCCAGTACTTC,CSVGTENFQETQYF
TRBJ2-5,TRBD2,.,TRBV20-1,TGCAGTGCTAGAGATAGGCTAGCGGGAGGACGAGAGACCCAGTACTTC,CSARDRLAGGRETQYF
TRBJ2-7,.,.,TRBV4-1,TGCGCCAGCAGCCAAGTATTGTCATACGACGAGCAGTACTTC,CASSQVLSYDEQYF
TRBJ1-2,.,.,TRBV29-1,TGCAGCGTTACGGCGAAGGGGCCTGGCTACACCTTC,CSVTAKGPGYTF
TRBJ1-5,TRBD1,.,TRBV20-1,TGCAGTGCGGGGAGACAGGGCCAGCCCCAGCATTTT,CSAGRQGQPQHF
TRBJ2-7,.,few,TRBV20-1,TGCAGTGCCGACGGCGGACGGGGGTACGAGCAGTACTTC,CSADGGRGYEQYF
TRBJ1-2,.,.,TRBV7-9,TGTGCCAGCAGCTCGGACGTACGATATGGCTACACCTTC,CASSSDVRYGYTF
TRBJ2-7,.,.,TRBV20-1,TGCAGTGCTAGACCCGGGACTTCGACTTACGAGCAGTACTTC,CSARPGTSTYEQYF
TRBJ2-1,.,once,TRBV7-6,TGTGCCAGCAGCTTAGGGACTAACGCGGGGAACAAAAATGAGCAGTTCTTC,CASSLGTNAGNKNEQFF